Following are 24 T cell receptor beta chains from one sample sequenced in a study of blood T cell repertoires in COVID-19 (dated by TCRdb to about 2020). Preparation of the library involved the immunoSEQ multiplex PCR assay. TCRdb re-hosts the immuneACCESS table, in-frame sequences only. Its copies lack some clones; in the studies checked, an unresolved V gene accounts for under half of them, and the cause for the rest is not known. Across this sample there are tens of thousands of clones, with over 80% seen only once. The ten largest clones represent roughly 48% of the sample. Sequenced sample: peripheral blood. Every receptor here comes from an elderly woman with acute or convalescent COVID-19.

The V gene is TRBV5-6, the J gene TRBJ1-5; 7 bases match TRBD1. CDR1 SGHDT and CDR2 YYEEEE come from the germline V gene. J was trimmed by 0 bases and V by 10 bases; bases with no gene match: 13. The CDR3 spans 16 residues. CDR3 nucleotides: TGTGCCCACCTTCTAGGGGGCCACTATAGCAATCAGCCCCAGCATTTT. The encoded protein is CAHLLGGHYSNQPQHF. Full variable domain (outside the CDR3, taken from reference TRBV5-6 and TRBJ1-5): DAGVTQSPTHLIKTRGQQVTLRCSPKSGHDTVSWYQQALGQGPQFIFQYYEEEERQRGNFPDRFSGHQFPNYSSELNVNALLLGDSALYLCAHLLGGHYSNQPQHFGDGTRLSIL.

The chain recombines TRBV6-5 with TRBJ1-1, with D tentatively TRBD1 (5 bases). The germline V gene has CDR1 MNHEY and CDR2 SVGAGI. This CDR3 has 14 residues. The V end lost 7 bases, the J end lost 4 bases, and 16 bases lay between the germline ends. The CDR3 DNA reads as TGTGCCAGCAACCTACGAGGGAGGGGCACTGAAGCTTTCTTT. It encodes CASNLRGRGTEAFF.

The table lists this clone with a few counts. The genes are TRBV7-8 and TRBJ1-2, with a possible D match to TRBD1 (5 bases). V was trimmed by 1 base and J by 5 bases, leaving 8 bases between them. Germline CDR1 reads SGHVS; CDR2 reads FQNEAQ. This CDR3 is 13 amino acids long. The CDR3 protein is CASSLVPGYGYTF. The CDR3 nucleotides are TGTGCCAGCAGCTTAGTCCCAGGGTATGGCTACACCTTC.

The chain is built from TRBV5-1 and TRBJ1-2; 7 nucleotides line up with TRBD1. Germline V CDR1 and CDR2: SGHRS, YFSETQ. The CDR3 spans 15 residues. Losses at the gene ends were 0 bases for V and 7 bases for J; bases not matched to a gene: 9. CDR3 residues: CASSLDPGQAAGYTF. CDR3 nucleotide sequence: TGCGCCAGCAGCTTGGACCCAGGACAGGCTGCTGGCTACACCTTC.

This chain joins TRBV12-3 or TRBV12-4 and TRBJ1-2; no reliable D call. V was cut by 3 bases and J by 8 bases, with 13 bases left in between. This CDR3 region has 13 residues. CDR3 DNA sequence: TGTGCCAGCAGTTTTTCCGGGGAACGGGGCTACACCTTC. Protein product: CASSFSGERGYTF.

The genes are TRBV7-6 and TRBJ2-5; possible D gene TRBD2, 7 bases. Germline V gives CDR1 SGHVS, CDR2 FNYEAQ. The CDR3 runs 14 residues. V dropped 5 bases and J dropped 7 bases, with 17 bases sitting between them. CDR3 in amino acids: CASSLSGGGGTQYF. For the CDR3, the DNA is TGTGCCAGCAGCCTTTCCGGGGGCGGGGGGACCCAGTACTTC.

The J gene is TRBJ2-5, the V gene TRBV6-5, with TRBD2 identical over 7 bases. The CDR3 consists of 14 residues. V shed 6 bases and J 5 bases; nucleotides not matched to a gene: 9. The germline V gene has CDR1 MNHEY and CDR2 SVGAGI. CDR3 region: CASSRLAGEETQYF. DNA for the CDR3: TGTGCCAGCAGCCGACTAGCTGGGGAGGAGACCCAGTACTTC.

The sample holds one count of this clone. The rearrangement links TRBV2 to TRBJ1-2; TRBD1 is a possible D gene (6 bases). Trimming shortened V by 7 bases and J by 1 base, and 13 bases separated the two germline ends. In germline, CDR1 is SNHLY, CDR2 FYNNEI. The length of the CDR3 is 14 residues. The CDR3 DNA reads TGTGCCAGCAAGCCAGGGGCGGGTAACTATGGCTACACCTTC. Translation gives CASKPGAGNYGYTF.

The CDR3 loop reads CASSSFGGGELFF. In DNA form, the CDR3 reads TGTGCCAGCAGTTCCTTCGGGGGCGGGGAGCTGTTTTTT. The chain carries TRBV27 and TRBJ2-2; a weak D match, TRBD2 (6 bases). The CDR3 runs 13 residues. Looked up from germline, CDR1 is MNHEY and CDR2 is SMNVEV (reference sequence). Trimming stripped 4 bases from V and 7 bases from J, with 10 bases between.

The V call is TRBV29-1, the J call TRBJ2-1; 9 bases are a match to TRBD2. Germline values: CDR1 SQVTM, CDR2 ANQGSEA. This CDR3 has 14 residues. V lost 4 bases to trimming and J lost 5 bases; unmatched junction nucleotides: 6. Here the CDR3 DNA reads TGCAGCGTTGCTCTAGCGGGATCGAACAATGAGCAGTTCTTC. It translates to CSVALAGSNNEQFF.

The chain is built from TRBV27 and TRBJ1-2; D possibly corresponds to TRBD1 (6 bases). This CDR3 has 15 amino acids. Deletions cut 5 bases from V and 2 bases from J, with 15 bases between. Per germline, CDR1 MNHEY and CDR2 SMNVEV (reference sequence). For the CDR3, the DNA is TGTGCCAGCAGTCTACAGGGAGCACTCAACTATGGCTACACCTTC. Its translation: CASSLQGALNYGYTF.

The CDR3 DNA is TGTGCCAGTAACCAGGGGGCGCGGAGTGAAAAACTGTTTTTT. It yields the protein CASNQGARSEKLFF. The chain combines TRBV19 with TRBJ1-4; 8 bases fit TRBD1. The CDR3 extends over 14 amino acids. The junction had 8 bases not matched to a gene; V was cut back by 7 bases and J by 7 bases. The germline V gene encodes CDR1 LNHDA and CDR2 SQIVND (reference sequence).

CDR3 coding DNA: TGTGCCAGCAGCATCCGACAGACTCTTAATTCACCCCTCCACTTT. It translates to CASSIRQTLNSPLHF. V and J are TRBV11-2 and TRBJ1-6; tentatively, D is TRBD1 (5 bases). There are 15 residues in the CDR3. In germline, CDR1 is SGHAT, CDR2 FQNNGV. Between the trimmed V and J ends, which lost 5 bases and 6 bases, there was a span of 14 bases.

The genes are TRBV7-9 and TRBJ1-5; the match to TRBD1 covers 7 bases. There are 13 residues in the CDR3. Germline assignment: CDR1 SEHNR and CDR2 FQNEAQ (reference sequence). The V segment lost 5 bases and the J segment 7 bases; nucleotides outside the gene matches: 5. The CDR3 here is CASSETGEQPQHF. The CDR3 DNA is TGTGCCAGCAGCGAAACAGGGGAGCAGCCCCAGCATTTT.

V gene TRBV12-3 or TRBV12-4 combines with J gene TRBJ1-4; no firm D call. Trimming shortened V by 3 bases and J by 6 bases, and 5 bases separated the two germline ends. The CDR3 is 12 amino acids. CDR3 DNA sequence: TGTGCCAGCAGTTTGGGCCATGAAAAACTGTTTTTT. It is translated as CASSLGHEKLFF.

The chain employs TRBV19 and TRBJ1-4; possibly TRBD1 for D (5 bases). V gave up 7 bases and J gave up 4 bases, with 13 bases separating them. The germline gives CDR1 LNHDA, CDR2 SQIVND (reference sequence). This CDR3 contains 14 residues. The CDR3 DNA sequence: TGTGCCAGTACCCAGGGAGGGAATAATGAAAAACTGTTTTTT. Its translation: CASTQGGNNEKLFF.

V usage is TRBV3-1 (or the pseudogene TRBV3-2) and J usage is TRBJ2-5, with a weak D call TRBD1 (6 bases). This CDR3 is 15 amino acids long. Germline V gives CDR1 LGHDT, CDR2 YNNKEL (reference sequence). V shed 0 bases and J shed 3 bases, with 11 bases lying between them. CDR3 in amino acids: CASSQDWGPEETQYF. The DNA for the CDR3 is TGTGCCAGCAGCCAAGATTGGGGGCCTGAAGAGACCCAGTACTTC.

The rearrangement links TRBV6-2 or TRBV6-3 to TRBJ2-1; 16 nucleotides agree with TRBD2. The CDR3 sequence is 18 residues long. J lost 4 bases, V lost 0 bases, and 3 bases had no gene match. Germline values: CDR1 MNHEY, CDR2 SVGEGT. This CDR3 is CASSYSGTSGGAYNEQFF. The DNA of the CDR3 is TGTGCCAGCAGTTACTCGGGGACTAGCGGGGGGGCTTACAATGAGCAGTTCTTC.

The V call is TRBV18, the J call TRBJ1-3; 10 nucleotides line up with TRBD1. The germline gives CDR1 KGHSH, CDR2 LQKENI. The CDR3 extends over 16 amino acids. Trimming removed 4 bases from V and 1 base from J; junction bases left unmatched: 4. Here the CDR3 reads CASSLRTGGSGNTIYF. The CDR3, as DNA: TGTGCCAGCTCACTCAGGACAGGGGGATCTGGAAACACCATATATTTT.

This clone is a singleton in its sample. The chain couples TRBV18 to TRBJ1-1; D gene uncertain. The CDR3 runs 12 residues. Germline assignment: CDR1 KGHSH and CDR2 LQKENI. V gave up 2 bases and J gave up 8 bases, with 9 bases separating them. The DNA for the CDR3 is TGTGCCAGCTCACCAGAGGGCGGGGAAGCTTTCTTT. This sequence encodes CASSPEGGEAFF.

The V and J genes are TRBV2 and TRBJ1-2, with TRBD1 matching 9 bases. J lost 8 bases, V lost 4 bases, and 5 bases had no gene match. This CDR3 region has 13 residues. The germline V gene has CDR1 SNHLY and CDR2 FYNNEI. This CDR3 reads CASSVDRGGGYTF. CDR3 sequence (DNA): TGTGCCAGCAGTGTGGACAGGGGAGGAGGCTACACCTTC.

V gene TRBV25-1 combines with J gene TRBJ1-2; possibly TRBD1 for D (6 bases). CDR3 length: 14 amino acids. V was cut by 1 base and J by 8 bases, with 14 bases left in between. Per the germline V gene, CDR1 is MGHDK and CDR2 is SYGVNS. The CDR3 protein is CASSESPGAGGYTF. For the CDR3, the DNA is TGTGCCAGCAGTGAATCTCCAGGGGCTGGAGGCTACACCTTC.

The chain joins TRBV5-1 to TRBJ2-2, with TRBD2 identical over 10 bases. This CDR3 is built from 14 residues. Germline V gives CDR1 SGHRS, CDR2 YFSETQ. J was trimmed by 2 bases and V by 7 bases; bases with no gene match: 2. The CDR3 DNA reads as TGCGCCAGCCAGCGGGGGGGCAACACCGGGGAGCTGTTTTTT. Translated, it gives CASQRGGNTGELFF.

The V call is TRBV2, the J call TRBJ1-1; D may be TRBD1 (6 bases). Per germline, CDR1 SNHLY and CDR2 FYNNEI. Trimming removed 6 bases at V and 1 base at J, with 12 bases between. This CDR3 has 14 residues. This chain's CDR3 is CASSPTGPNTEAFF. The CDR3 DNA follows: TGTGCCAGCAGCCCAACAGGGCCGAACACTGAAGCTTTCTTT.